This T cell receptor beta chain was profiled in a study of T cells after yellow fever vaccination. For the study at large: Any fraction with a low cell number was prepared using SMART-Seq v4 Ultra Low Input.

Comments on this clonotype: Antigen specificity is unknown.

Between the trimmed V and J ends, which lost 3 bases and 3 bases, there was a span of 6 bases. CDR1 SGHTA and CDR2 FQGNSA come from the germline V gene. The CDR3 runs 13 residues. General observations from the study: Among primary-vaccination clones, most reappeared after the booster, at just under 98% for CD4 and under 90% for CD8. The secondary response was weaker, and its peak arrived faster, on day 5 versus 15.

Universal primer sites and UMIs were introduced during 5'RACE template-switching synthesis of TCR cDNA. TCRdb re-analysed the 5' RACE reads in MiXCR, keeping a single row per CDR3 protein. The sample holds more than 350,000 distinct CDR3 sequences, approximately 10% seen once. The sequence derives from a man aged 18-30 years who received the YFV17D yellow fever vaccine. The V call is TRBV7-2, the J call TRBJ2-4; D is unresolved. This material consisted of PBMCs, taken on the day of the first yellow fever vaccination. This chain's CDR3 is CASSFGLKNIQYF. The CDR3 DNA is TGTGCCAGCAGCTTCGGCCTCAAAAACATTCAGTACTTC.